Presented here are 28 T cell receptor beta chains from one specimen sequenced in a study of blood T cell repertoires in COVID-19. Assay: immunoSEQ multiplex PCR; the TCRdb copy retains only in-frame clones and omits some. The table includes approximately 150,000 clones, 81% detected once. The sequenced sample was PBMCs or T cells enriched from blood (not recorded which). These receptors all come from a woman aged 40 to 55 with acute COVID-19.

In its sample, this clone was seen once. The J gene is TRBJ1-1, the V gene TRBV12-3 or TRBV12-4; weak D call: TRBD1 (5 bases). V was clipped by 5 bases and J by 5 bases, with 12 bases between them. The CDR3 consists of 13 residues. The chain's CDR3 is CASSTGGTTEAFF. The CDR3 bases are TGTGCCAGCAGTACGGGGGGTACGACTGAAGCTTTCTTT.

The count of this clone is one. For the CDR3, the DNA is TGCGCCAGCAGCTTAAGCGGACCCGAAGCGGGCACCGGGGAGCTGTTTTTT. This codes for CASSLSGPEAGTGELFF. The chain links TRBV5-1 to TRBJ2-2; tentatively, D is TRBD2 (6 bases). Between the trimmed V and J ends, which lost 2 bases and 4 bases, there was a span of 18 bases. The CDR3 has 17 residues. CDR1 and CDR2 from the germline V gene are SGHRS and YFSETQ.

As to this clone: The identical CDR3 is also encoded by other nucleotide sequences in the sample. The chain uses TRBV11-2 and TRBJ2-1; a weak D match, TRBD2 (6 bases). V shed 3 bases and J shed 5 bases, with 8 bases lying between them. CDR1 SGHAT and CDR2 FQNNGV come from the germline V gene. This CDR3 region has 13 residues. The CDR3 loop is CASSLGLNNEQFF. The CDR3, as DNA: TGTGCCAGCAGCTTGGGACTCAACAATGAGCAGTTCTTC.

As concerns this clone: The sample carries other DNA sequences with the same CDR3. The chain combines TRBV19 with TRBJ2-5; weak D call: TRBD2 (5 bases). The V end lost 10 bases, the J end lost 1 base, and 25 bases lay between the germline ends. Germline V gene sequence: CDR1 LNHDA, CDR2 SQIVND (reference sequence). The CDR3 consists of 17 residues. DNA of the CDR3: TGTGCCATCCCCCTCGTACGACCGCGAGGGTGCCAAGAGACCCAGTACTTC. This encodes CAIPLVRPRGCQETQYF.

V usage is TRBV3-1 (or the pseudogene TRBV3-2) and J usage is TRBJ2-2; no firm D call. The CDR3 runs 15 residues. Germline V lookup: CDR1 LGHDT, CDR2 YNNKEL (reference sequence). Trimming left V 5 bases short and J 0 bases short, with 10 bases between. DNA for the CDR3: TGTGCCAGCAGCAGCGACCTCTCGAACACCGGGGAGCTGTTTTTT. Its translation: CASSSDLSNTGELFF.

This chain links TRBV2 with TRBJ1-5, with TRBD1 matching 7 bases. This CDR3 has 15 residues. Germline V gene lookup returns CDR1 SNHLY and CDR2 FYNNEI. The J segment lost 2 bases and the V segment lost 4 bases, leaving 5 bases of the junction unmatched. The CDR3 coding sequence is TGTGCCAGCAGTGTTCATCAGGGGGGCAATCAGCCCCAGCATTTT. This translates into CASSVHQGGNQPQHF.

The J gene is TRBJ1-3, the V gene TRBV6-5; TRBD1 agrees at 7 bases. J lost 1 base, V lost 5 bases, and 5 bases had no gene match. This CDR3 region has 15 residues. Germline V gene lookup returns CDR1 MNHEY and CDR2 SVGAGI. CDR3 sequence: CASSTSGGSGNTIYF. The CDR3 DNA is TGTGCCAGCAGTACTTCAGGGGGATCTGGAAACACCATATATTTT.

V usage is TRBV7-2 and J usage is TRBJ2-5, with D maybe TRBD2 (7 bases). In germline, CDR1 is SGHTA, CDR2 FQGNSA. The CDR3 runs to 14 residues. The V and J ends lost 3 bases and 5 bases respectively, with 13 bases between them. This CDR3 reads CASSLGGAIETQYF. In nucleotides, the CDR3 is TGTGCCAGCAGCTTGGGGGGGGCGATCGAGACCCAGTACTTC. Full variable domain (rest looked up from reference TRBV7-2 and TRBJ2-5): GAGVSQSPSNKVTEKGKDVELRCDPISGHTALYWYRQSLGQGLEFLIYFQGNSAPDKSGLPSDRFSAERTGGSVSTLTIQRTQQEDSAVYLCASSLGGAIETQYFGPGTRLLVL.

The gene calls are TRBV4-2 and TRBJ2-6, with a possible D match to TRBD2 (5 bases). Trimming took off 5 bases at V and 18 bases at J, with 17 bases between the two ends. The V gene's germline CDR1 is LGHNA and CDR2 YNFKEQ. The CDR3 has 12 residues. The CDR3 loop reads CASSEGGGRSTF. The CDR3 DNA reads TGTGCCAGCAGCGAAGGAGGTGGCCGTTCGACTTTC.

The chain joins TRBV6-5 to TRBJ1-5, with 9 bases lining up with TRBD1. The germline V gene encodes CDR1 MNHEY and CDR2 SVGAGI. CDR3 length equals 13 residues. J was trimmed by 7 bases and V by 8 bases; bases with no gene match: 6. CDR3 in amino acids: CASARTGVQPQHF. CDR3 in DNA: TGTGCCAGCGCCCGGACAGGGGTACAGCCCCAGCATTTT.

The genes are TRBV2 and TRBJ2-1; tentatively, D is TRBD2 (5 bases). This CDR3 is built from 15 residues. Deletions cut 3 bases from V and 5 bases from J, with 14 bases between. The germline V gene encodes CDR1 SNHLY and CDR2 FYNNEI. The CDR3 DNA sequence: TGTGCCAGCAGTGACGATGGGCTAGCCGACAATGAGCAGTTCTTC. Protein sequence: CASSDDGLADNEQFF.

The genes are TRBV12-5 and TRBJ2-1; 9 bases line up with TRBD1. Germline trimming cut 5 bases from V and 10 bases from J; bases unmatched to any gene: 9. The CDR3 has 14 residues. Germline loops: CDR1 LGHNT, CDR2 FRNRAP. The CDR3 protein is CASGTGQGFQEQFF. CDR3 sequence (DNA): TGTGCTAGTGGTACCGGACAGGGGTTCCAAGAGCAGTTCTTC.

This clone appeared many times. This chain joins TRBV3-1 (or the pseudogene TRBV3-2) and TRBJ2-5, with 10 bases aligning to TRBD2. CDR1 is LGHDT and CDR2 is YNNKEL in the germline V gene (reference sequence). The CDR3 totals 18 residues. The junction had 12 bases not matched to a gene; V was cut back by 0 bases and J by 5 bases. The CDR3 is CASSQESSSGSWGETQYF. DNA of the CDR3: TGTGCCAGCAGCCAAGAAAGCTCTAGCGGGAGTTGGGGGGAGACCCAGTACTTC.

This rearrangement joins TRBV12-3 or TRBV12-4 to TRBJ2-7, with a tentative D call TRBD1 (6 bases). V was clipped by 6 bases and J by 3 bases, with 12 bases between them. The length of the CDR3 is 13 residues. CDR3 sequence: CASRKDRSYEQYF. In nucleotides, the CDR3 is TGTGCCAGCAGAAAGGACAGAAGCTACGAGCAGTACTTC.

Regarding this clone: Within the sample, other DNA sequences also encode this same CDR3. The chain joins TRBV5-6 to TRBJ2-3; D perhaps matches TRBD2 (5 bases). This CDR3 has 13 amino acids. The V and J ends lost 0 bases and 6 bases respectively, with 8 bases between them. Germline values: CDR1 SGHDT, CDR2 YYEEEE. The CDR3 region is CASSLASGDTQYF. The CDR3 DNA follows: TGTGCCAGCAGCTTGGCCAGCGGCGATACGCAGTATTTT.

V gene TRBV6-4 combines with J gene TRBJ2-3; 8 positions agree with TRBD2. Germline trimming cut 5 bases from V and 4 bases from J; bases unmatched to any gene: 5. The V gene's germline CDR1 is MRHNA and CDR2 SNTAGT. CDR3 length equals 14 residues. CDR3 nucleotides: TGTGCCAGCAGTAGCGGGAGCGGAGCAGATACGCAGTATTTT. Translation gives CASSSGSGADTQYF.

V is TRBV7-3 and J is TRBJ2-1; D perhaps matches TRBD2 (5 bases). V was clipped by 3 bases and J by 6 bases, with 9 bases between them. CDR1 SGHTA and CDR2 FQGTGA come from the germline V gene. The CDR3 length is 13 residues. CDR3 sequence reads: CASSFPGSNEQFF. CDR3 nucleotide sequence: TGTGCCAGCAGCTTTCCGGGGTCCAATGAGCAGTTCTTC.

The rearrangement joins TRBV6-4 to TRBJ1-6, with 7 bases fitting TRBD1. CDR3 length equals 14 residues. Looked up from germline, CDR1 is MRHNA and CDR2 is SNTAGT. V lost 5 bases to trimming and J lost 6 bases; unmatched junction nucleotides: 4. CDR3 DNA: TGTGCCAGCAGTTTGACAGGGCTTAATTCACCCCTCCACTTT. It specifies CASSLTGLNSPLHF.

This clone was counted only a few times. The rearrangement links TRBV27 to TRBJ2-5; 12 nucleotides align to TRBD2. Germline lookup yields CDR1 MNHEY and CDR2 SMNVEV (reference sequence). The length of the CDR3 is 15 residues. The J segment lost 4 bases and the V segment lost 5 bases, leaving 5 bases of the junction unmatched. CDR3 loop: CASSPLTSGRETQYF. In DNA, the CDR3 is TGTGCCAGCAGTCCACTGACTAGCGGGAGAGAGACCCAGTACTTC.

In its sample, this clone was seen a few times. The chain combines TRBV6-5 with TRBJ2-3; no reliable D call. Germline CDR1 is MNHEY and CDR2 is SVGAGI. With 3 bases removed from V and 6 bases from J, the gap between germline ends came to 10 bases. This CDR3 is 13 amino acids long. The DNA for the CDR3 is TGTGCCAGCAGTTATCAAACTTGGGATACGCAGTATTTT. Its translation is CASSYQTWDTQYF.

This chain connects TRBV4-1 to TRBJ1-2, with TRBD1 matching 8 bases. The CDR3 contains 18 residues. Germline V gene sequence: CDR1 MGHRA, CDR2 YSYEKL. Germline trimming cut 6 bases from V and 2 bases from J; bases unmatched to any gene: 17. The CDR3 bases are TGCGCCAGCAGAGTGACGGAACAGGGGGTATTCCCAAACTATGGCTACACCTTC. It encodes CASRVTEQGVFPNYGYTF.

The CDR3 nucleotides are TGTGCCAGCAGCTTAGCAGGAACAGGGAACACTGAAGCTTTCTTT. Translated, it gives CASSLAGTGNTEAFF. This chain joins TRBV7-2 and TRBJ1-1; D perhaps matches TRBD1 (5 bases). The CDR3 totals 15 residues. Germline V gene sequence: CDR1 SGHTA, CDR2 FQGNSA. The V and J ends lost 0 bases and 1 base respectively, with 9 bases between them.

This chain links TRBV27 with TRBJ1-5; D not certain. The CDR3 has 14 amino acids. The V and J ends lost 4 bases and 1 base respectively, with 8 bases between them. In germline, CDR1 is MNHEY, CDR2 SMNVEV (reference sequence). The CDR3 sequence is CASSSAQSNQPQHF. The CDR3 DNA sequence: TGTGCCAGCAGTTCAGCGCAGAGCAATCAGCCCCAGCATTTT.

The rearrangement joins TRBV7-9 to TRBJ1-4; 7 nucleotides agree with TRBD1. CDR3 length equals 15 residues. Germline CDR1 and CDR2: SEHNR and FQNEAQ (reference sequence). Unmatched junction bases numbered 9, after V lost 5 bases and J lost 6 bases. The CDR3 nucleotides read TGTGCCAGCAGCCCCCCAGGGGGTGGTTATGAAAAACTGTTTTTT. Protein sequence: CASSPPGGGYEKLFF.

The chain joins TRBV19 to TRBJ2-2, with 13 bases identical to TRBD2. This CDR3 spans 15 amino acids. Trimming cost V 6 bases and J 6 bases; bases outside gene matches: 4. The germline V gene has CDR1 LNHDA and CDR2 SQIVND (reference sequence). CDR3 nucleotide sequence: TGTGCCAGTAGGGTCGGACTAGCGGGGGCCGGGGAGCTGTTTTTT. This translates into CASRVGLAGAGELFF.

The chain combines TRBV5-1 with TRBJ2-7, with 8 bases that match TRBD1. The germline V gene encodes CDR1 SGHRS and CDR2 YFSETQ. The CDR3 is 16 amino acids. The junction had 9 bases not matched to a gene; V was cut back by 0 bases and J by 4 bases. In DNA form, the CDR3 reads TGCGCCAGCAGCTTGGGTAGACAGGGGTATGGGTACGAGCAGTACTTC. The encoded protein is CASSLGRQGYGYEQYF.

The CDR3 is CASSEEDYEQYF. CDR3 sequence (DNA): TGCGCCAGCAGTGAGGAGGACTACGAGCAGTACTTC. The chain recombines TRBV10-2 with TRBJ2-7, with D unclear. Germline V gives CDR1 WSHSY, CDR2 SAAADI. This CDR3 has 12 amino acids. V was clipped by 2 bases and J by 3 bases, with 5 bases between them.

The CDR3 loop reads CASTPDRAGTEAFF. The CDR3 DNA reads TGTGCCAGCACCCCCGACAGGGCGGGCACTGAAGCTTTCTTT. This chain joins TRBV2 and TRBJ1-1; TRBD1 matches 7 bases. The germline CDR1 and CDR2 sequences are SNHLY and FYNNEI. V was clipped by 7 bases and J by 4 bases; unmatched bases: 9. The length of the CDR3 is 14 residues.